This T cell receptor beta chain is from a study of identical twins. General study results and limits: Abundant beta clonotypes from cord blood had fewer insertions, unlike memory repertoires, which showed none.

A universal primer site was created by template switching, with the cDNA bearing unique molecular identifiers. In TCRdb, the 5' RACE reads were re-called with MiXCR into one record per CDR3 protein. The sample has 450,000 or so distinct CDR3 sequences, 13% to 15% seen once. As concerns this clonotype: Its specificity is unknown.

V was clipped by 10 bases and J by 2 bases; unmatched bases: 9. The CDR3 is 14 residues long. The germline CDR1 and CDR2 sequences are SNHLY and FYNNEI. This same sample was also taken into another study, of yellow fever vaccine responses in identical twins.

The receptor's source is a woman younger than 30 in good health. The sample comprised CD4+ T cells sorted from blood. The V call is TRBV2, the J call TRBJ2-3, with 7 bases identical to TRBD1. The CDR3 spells CATKGDRVTDTQYF. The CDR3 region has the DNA TGTGCCACGAAAGGGGACAGAGTCACAGATACGCAGTATTTT.